This T cell receptor beta chain comes out of a study of neurological immune-mediated disorders. Whole-study findings and limits: Multiple sclerosis patients had less TCR clonal expansion than even healthy controls, unlike HTLV-1-associated myelopathy. Across subjects, expanded clones had no CDR3 amino acid sequences in common, pointing to private repertoires in all groups. It was the repertoires of 18 of 34 multiple sclerosis patients that phylogenetic grouping placed in one related-CDR3 cluster, which is a possible signature.

This clonotype was recorded many times. The antigen remains undetermined. The cDNA was generated by 5'RACE with 10-nucleotide random UMIs. TCRdb reprocessed the 5' RACE reads with MiXCR, giving one entry per CDR3 protein. This sample has around 61,000 distinct CDR3 sequences, with 5.2% found just once. V shed 3 bases and J 0 bases; nucleotides not matched to a gene: 5. This CDR3 contains 15 residues. Germline V CDR1 and CDR2: SGHRS, YFSETQ. The V and J genes are TRBV5-1 and TRBJ1-2, with 7 bases aligning to TRBD1. Source material: PBMCs. This sequence originates from a human donor with multiple sclerosis. The donor label of this sample is uncertain. The CDR3 sequence: CASSSLTGPNYGYTF. The CDR3 region has the DNA TGCGCCAGCAGCTCCTTGACAGGGCCTAACTATGGCTACACCTTC.